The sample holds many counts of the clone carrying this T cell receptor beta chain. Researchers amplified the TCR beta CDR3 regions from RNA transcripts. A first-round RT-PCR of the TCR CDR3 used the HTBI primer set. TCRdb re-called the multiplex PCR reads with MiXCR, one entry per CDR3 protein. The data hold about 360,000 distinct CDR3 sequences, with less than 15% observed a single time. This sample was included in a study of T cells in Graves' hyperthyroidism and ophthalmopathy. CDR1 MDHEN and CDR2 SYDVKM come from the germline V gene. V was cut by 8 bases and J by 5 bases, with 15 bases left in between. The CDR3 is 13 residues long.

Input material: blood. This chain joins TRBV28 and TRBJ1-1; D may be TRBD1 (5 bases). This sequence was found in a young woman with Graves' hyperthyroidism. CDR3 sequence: CASGTLPRTEAFF. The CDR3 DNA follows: TGTGCCAGCGGGACGCTACCGCGTACTGAAGCTTTCTTT.